This TCR beta chain was sequenced in a study of control samples from healthy donors and cancer patients. TCRdb's table, derived via immunoSEQ multiplex PCR, lists solely in-frame clones and lacks some. The sample comprises 150,000 to 200,000 clones, 85% to 95% of which are singletons, and 8.5% rests with the top ten. Trimming took 5 bases from V and 6 from J, leaving 17 bases between them. Germline loops: CDR1 SGHVS, CDR2 FQNEAQ. The CDR3 loop spans 14 amino acids. Input material: blood. The clonotype comes from a woman between 40 and 50 years old in good health. V is TRBV7-8 and J is TRBJ2-7; D possibly uses TRBD1 or TRBD2 (6 bases each). The CDR3 sequence: CASSRGTQPGEQYF. The DNA for the CDR3 is TGTGCCAGCAGCAGGGGGACTCAACCTGGCGAGCAGTACTTC. Full variable domain (missing parts from reference TRBV7-8 and TRBJ2-7): GAGVSQSPRYKVAKRGQDVALRCDPISGHVSLFWYQQALGQGPEFLTYFQNEAQLDKSGLPSDRFFAERPEGSVSTLKIQRTQQEDSAVYLCASSRGTQPGEQYFGPGTRLTVT.